This section outlines one T cell receptor (beta chain) sequence together with its context. Its antigen remains undetermined. The input lacks base qualities; no much larger clone sits a single base away. Collaborating institutions collected whole blood in K2EDTA tubes following their own protocols. For TCRbeta analysis, collaborators shipped samples in one of three forms: frozen whole blood, isolated PBMCs, or DNA extracted from either of those sample types. TCRbeta CDR3 regions were amplified from genomic DNA by means of the immunoSEQ Assay, a bias-controlled multiplex PCR. Turning to the authors' computational methods: Nucleated cell counts per sample were estimated from amplification of reference gene primers within the assay. To quantify the absolute abundance of each unique TCRbeta CDR3 rearrangement, sequence reads were collapsed and filtered. For each sample, productive Simpson clonality was calculated by taking the square root of Simpson's diversity index across productive rearrangements. TCRdb re-hosts the immuneACCESS table, in-frame sequences only. Its copies lack some clones; in the studies checked, an unresolved V gene accounts for under half of them, and the cause for the rest is not known. That table is the source of V, J and clone size, and D and trimming were worked out from the DNA. The sample profile shows about 380,000 clones; 81% of them were found once. The ten largest clonotypes hold 1.1% of the sample.

This entry is derived from a study of blood T cell repertoires in COVID-19 (TCRdb year 2020). Notes on the research overall: Samples covering the acute and convalescent phases of COVID-19 were provided by collaborators in the United States, Italy and Spain. The prospective study material was composed of cDNA or gDNA derived from T cells, B-cell-depleted T cells, or PBMCs. The dataset comprised deeply sampled blood TCRbeta repertoires from subjects exposed to, actively infected with, or recovered from COVID-19. The repertoires were released in a freely available public database meant as a resource for research on the immune response to SARS-CoV-2. The samples were drawn from the first 160 participants of the ongoing ImmuneRACE study and from about 1,200 subjects provided by 6 global collaborators. Nearly every sample came with metadata listing a de-identified subject ID, COVID-19 status, age in years and sex. Where HLA class I and class II types were available, the types were taken from metadata supplied by the sample provider, not from assay-based typing. Overall study outcomes, separate from this receptor: How much clinical and demographic metadata was included differed by source and by participant, and the metadata was provided uncurated.

Spanning cysteine to phenylalanine, the CDR3 consists of 12 amino acids. Only CDR3 DNA remains: 36 bases, in frame from the first base. A distance of 12 bases separates the germline ends of V and J, which lose 3 bases and 6 bases respectively. The germline V gene (reference sequence) supplies CDR1 GTSNPN and CDR2 SVGIG. Sequences were obtained from peripheral blood. The rearranged segments are TRBV30 and TRBJ2-7; the D gene is perhaps TRBD1, from 6 matching bases. The origin of this receptor is a human donor with acute or convalescent COVID-19. The donor label of this sample is uncertain. The CDR3 reads as follows: CAWRTSGVEQYF. The DNA reads TGTGCCTGGAGGACCTCAGGGGTCGAGCAGTACTTC.